This entry lists 17 T cell receptor beta chains sequenced from one sample in a study of T cell changes during pregnancy in multiple sclerosis. Generated by immunoSEQ multiplex PCR, the TCRdb table keeps only in-frame clones and is missing some. The profile shows 35,000 to 40,000 clones, 90% to 95% of them singletons. Sample: CD8+ T cells from peripheral blood mononuclear cells, taken in the second trimester of pregnancy. These receptors came from a female donor with multiple sclerosis, enrolled in a pregnancy study.

J is TRBJ2-5 and V is TRBV14; 9 bases fit TRBD2. The CDR3 extends over 16 amino acids. The trim removed 4 bases at V and 5 bases at J, leaving 11 bases unmatched. Germline CDR1 and CDR2: SGHDN and FVKESK. CDR3 in DNA: TGTGCCAGCAGCCTAAGAGTAGCGGGAGTCTTGGAGACCCAGTACTTC. As protein: CASSLRVAGVLETQYF.

In nucleotides, the CDR3 is TGTGCCAGCAGTTACTACCAGGACAGCTCCTACGAGCAGTACTTC. It yields the protein CASSYYQDSSYEQYF. The rearrangement joins TRBV6-5 to TRBJ2-7; weak D call: TRBD1 (6 bases). The CDR3 has 15 residues. The V gene lost 1 base and the J gene lost 0 bases, with 10 bases spanning the gap. Germline V gene sequence: CDR1 MNHEY, CDR2 SVGAGI.

The V gene is TRBV14, the J gene TRBJ2-7; possible D gene TRBD1, 6 bases. The CDR3 sequence is 12 residues long. CDR1 and CDR2 (germline): SGHDN, FVKESK. V shed 3 bases and J shed 6 bases, with 9 bases lying between them. The CDR3 sequence is CASSHQGFEQYF. The CDR3 bases are TGTGCCAGCAGCCACCAGGGGTTCGAGCAGTACTTC.

The chain uses TRBV5-6 and TRBJ1-2; 7 bases map to TRBD1. V was clipped by 4 bases and J by 2 bases; unmatched bases: 14. The CDR3 is 17 amino acids. Germline V gene lookup returns CDR1 SGHDT and CDR2 YYEEEE. The CDR3 is CASSPNDREGANYGYTF. The CDR3 coding sequence is TGTGCCAGCAGCCCGAACGACAGGGAAGGGGCCAACTATGGCTACACCTTC. Filled out from reference TRBV5-6 and TRBJ1-2, the complete variable domain reads DAGVTQSPTHLIKTRGQQVTLRCSPKSGHDTVSWYQQALGQGPQFIFQYYEEEERQRGNFPDRFSGHQFPNYSSELNVNALLLGDSALYLCASSPNDREGANYGYTFGSGTRLTVV.

A single count supports this clone. The chain combines TRBV7-2 with TRBJ2-7; 7 nucleotides agree with TRBD1. The CDR3 has 16 residues. The germline gives CDR1 SGHTA, CDR2 FQGNSA. Losses at the gene ends were 0 bases for V and 2 bases for J; bases not matched to a gene: 7. CDR3 DNA: TGTGCCAGCAGCTTAGCGCTGCCCACAGGGGCCTACGAGCAGTACTTC. This sequence encodes CASSLALPTGAYEQYF.

V and J are TRBV7-9 and TRBJ1-1; possibly TRBD1 for D (5 bases). Germline V gene sequence: CDR1 SEHNR, CDR2 FQNEAQ (reference sequence). The V gene lost 4 bases and the J gene lost 11 bases, with 14 bases spanning the gap. The CDR3 spans 12 residues. This chain's CDR3 is CASSSGVPGAFF. The CDR3 DNA sequence: TGTGCCAGCAGCTCTGGGGTTCCAGGGGCTTTCTTT.

The CDR3 bases are TGTGCCAGCAGTTACTCGAACAGGGAACCAAACAATGAGCAGTTCTTC. This translates into CASSYSNREPNNEQFF. J is TRBJ2-1 and V is TRBV6-5; tentative D call: TRBD1 (6 bases). V lost 0 bases and J 5 bases, leaving 14 bases between the germline ends. Germline V lookup: CDR1 MNHEY, CDR2 SVGAGI. This CDR3 region has 16 residues.

As DNA, the CDR3 is TGTGCCAGCAGCCCACTGATCGATCCGGAGACCCAGTACTTC. It is translated as CASSPLIDPETQYF. The chain is built from TRBV7-9 and TRBJ2-5; D not resolved. V dropped 5 bases and J dropped 5 bases, with 15 bases sitting between them. Per germline, CDR1 SEHNR and CDR2 FQNEAQ (reference sequence). The CDR3 has 14 amino acids.

CDR3 amino acids: CASSENQGQETQYF. The CDR3 nucleotides are TGTGCCAGCAGTGAAAATCAGGGACAAGAGACCCAGTACTTC. The chain has TRBV6-4 and TRBJ2-5; D may be TRBD1 (5 bases). Between the trimmed V and J ends, which lost 3 bases and 2 bases, there was a span of 10 bases. The CDR3 contains 14 residues. The V gene's germline CDR1 is MRHNA and CDR2 SNTAGT.

CDR3 in amino acids: CASSDPVGPSNEKLFF. For the CDR3, the DNA is TGTGCCAGCAGTGATCCCGTGGGGCCATCGAATGAAAAACTGTTTTTT. This rearrangement joins TRBV25-1 to TRBJ1-4; TRBD1 might be the D (5 bases). The CDR3 sequence is 16 residues long. Trimming left V 3 bases short and J 5 bases short, with 16 bases between. Germline V gives CDR1 MGHDK, CDR2 SYGVNS.

CDR3 amino acids: CASSSPLVGSGTSREQYF. The CDR3 DNA sequence: TGTGCCAGCAGCTCCCCCCTCGTAGGTAGCGGGACGTCCCGCGAGCAGTACTTC. This chain connects TRBV7-9 to TRBJ2-7, with TRBD2 matching over 8 bases. This CDR3 region has 18 residues. Germline trimming cut 4 bases from V and 6 bases from J; bases unmatched to any gene: 20. Germline V lookup: CDR1 SEHNR, CDR2 FQNEAQ (reference sequence).

V and J are TRBV6-5 and TRBJ1-5; 12 bases match TRBD1. V was clipped by 6 bases and J by 6 bases; unmatched bases: 3. Germline CDR1 is MNHEY and CDR2 is SVGAGI. This CDR3 has 14 residues. The CDR3 sequence: CASRAGQGAQPQHF. Here the CDR3 DNA reads TGTGCCAGCAGAGCGGGACAGGGGGCTCAGCCCCAGCATTTT.

V is TRBV27 and J is TRBJ1-2; D might be TRBD1 (6 bases). Germline values: CDR1 MNHEY, CDR2 SMNVEV (reference sequence). V was pared by 3 bases and J by 1 base, with 9 bases between. The CDR3 has 14 amino acids. CDR3 bases: TGTGCCAGCAGTTTGACACAGGGTAACTATGGCTACACCTTC. Amino acids: CASSLTQGNYGYTF.

The V gene is TRBV7-9, the J gene TRBJ2-5; tentatively, D is TRBD2 (6 bases). Germline CDR1 reads SEHNR; CDR2 reads FQNEAQ (reference sequence). The V and J ends lost 5 bases and 3 bases respectively, with 13 bases between them. This CDR3 contains 14 residues. In DNA, the CDR3 is TGTGCCAGCAGCCCGGGACGGGAGAAAGAGACCCAGTACTTC. Translating it yields CASSPGREKETQYF.

J is TRBJ2-1 and V is TRBV5-6; 10 bases are shared with TRBD2. This CDR3 has 17 amino acids. CDR1 is SGHDT, CDR2 YYEEEE, per germline. Trimming took 1 base from V and 4 from J; bases not matched to a gene: 8. CDR3 sequence (DNA): TGTGCCAGCAGCTTGCCCAAAGCGGGAGGGCCTTACAATGAGCAGTTCTTC. Encoded protein: CASSLPKAGGPYNEQFF. Full variable domain (remainder filled in from reference TRBV5-6 and TRBJ2-1): DAGVTQSPTHLIKTRGQQVTLRCSPKSGHDTVSWYQQALGQGPQFIFQYYEEEERQRGNFPDRFSGHQFPNYSSELNVNALLLGDSALYLCASSLPKAGGPYNEQFFGPGTRLTVL.

CDR3 DNA: TGTGCCAGCAGTGAATACTACTGGACACCTAGCAATCAGCCCCAGCATTTT. This codes for CASSEYYWTPSNQPQHF. This chain connects TRBV6-1 to TRBJ1-5; possibly TRBD1 for D (5 bases). Germline values: CDR1 MNHNS, CDR2 SASEGT. The ends were cut back, 2 bases at V and 0 bases at J, with 14 bases in the middle. This CDR3 comprises 17 residues.

This chain connects TRBV27 to TRBJ2-7, with TRBD2 identical over 7 bases. V shed 8 bases and J 5 bases; nucleotides not matched to a gene: 9. CDR1 is MNHEY, CDR2 SMNVEV, per germline (reference sequence). This CDR3 comprises 13 residues. The DNA for the CDR3 is TGTGCCAGCGGGAATGGGGGAGGGAACGAGCAGTACTTC. This encodes CASGNGGGNEQYF.